Included here is one TCR beta chain sequence, with context. Its cognate antigen is unknown. The sample is drawn from a study of post-analysis software for immune sequencing data. The wider study: Relapsing-remitting, secondary progressive and progressive-relapsing multiple sclerosis were all included among the disease courses.

Findings of the study overall: Pronounced co-clustering by F measure was evident among identically batched samples. A significant reduction in normalized Chao1 diversity was observed in multiple sclerosis patients versus controls. Patients had higher frequencies than controls of about five TRBV segments, including TRBV5-6, TRBV5-1 and TRBV20-1.

The TCR beta cDNA libraries contained unique molecular identifiers. Researchers reported 520,000 or so cDNA molecules coming from roughly 1 to 10 million T cells. TCRdb re-called the PCR reads with MiXCR, one entry per CDR3 protein. In the table there are around 250,000 distinct CDR3 sequences, 35% to 40% of which are singletons. Trimming stripped 0 bases from V and 0 bases from J, with 12 bases between. The germline V gene has CDR1 MNHEY and CDR2 SVGAGI. The CDR3 totals 18 residues. The chain joins TRBV6-5 to TRBJ2-6, with D tentatively TRBD2 (6 bases). The source of this sequence is a girl aged 10 to 17 with multiple sclerosis. Material for sequencing was blood. The CDR3 loop is CASSYSTGLYSGANVLTF. CDR3 sequence (DNA): TGTGCCAGCAGTTACTCGACGGGACTCTACTCTGGGGCCAACGTCCTGACTTTC.